Listed below are T cell receptor beta chains from one sample, sequenced in a study of T cell responses to AZD1222 COVID-19 vaccine. Libraries were prepared by immunoSEQ multiplex PCR; TCRdb keeps only in-frame clonotypes and omits some of them. The sample includes 65,000 to 90,000 clones, roughly 87% of them seen just once. Specimen: peripheral blood, collected 28 days after the second AZD1222 dose. These receptors originate from an adult who received the AZD1222 COVID-19 vaccine. Both conserved end residues are part of each CDR3. Fields, in order: D gene, J gene, clone size, V gene, CDR3 DNA, CDR3 protein. D genes are given only for firm matches. Size values are once, few and many counts, or a class for expanded clones, and some rows have none.

D: -; J: TRBJ1-2; size: -; V: TRBV9; DNA: TGTGCCAGCAGCGAGGGGGGTAACTATGGCTACACCTTC; CDR3: CASSEGGNYGYTF
D: -; J: TRBJ1-2; size: -; V: TRBV6-5; DNA: TGTGCCAGCGTGGGAGGGGACAACTATGGCTACACCTTC; CDR3: CASVGGDNYGYTF
D: TRBD1; J: TRBJ1-5; size: -; V: TRBV4-2; DNA: TGTGCCAGCAGCTCCGAGGACAGGGGAAGCAATCAGCCCCAGCATTTT; CDR3: CASSSEDRGSNQPQHF
D: TRBD2; J: TRBJ2-7; size: -; V: TRBV19; DNA: TGTGCCAGTAGGAACACCGGGACTAGCGGGAGGGAGTACTTC; CDR3: CASRNTGTSGREYF
D: -; J: TRBJ2-5; size: once; V: TRBV7-3; DNA: TGTGCCAGCAGCTTAAGTGGGCAGGGGTACCAAGAGACCCAGTACTTC; CDR3: CASSLSGQGYQETQYF
D: -; J: TRBJ1-2; size: -; V: TRBV19; DNA: TGTGCCAGTAGTATAGTAGGCCCTCTAAATGGCTACACCTTC; CDR3: CASSIVGPLNGYTF
D: TRBD2; J: TRBJ2-1; size: once; V: TRBV18; DNA: TGTGCCAGCTCACCAACAGCGGGACTTACTAATGAGCAGTTCTTC; CDR3: CASSPTAGLTNEQFF
D: -; J: TRBJ2-1; size: -; V: TRBV18; DNA: TGTGCCAGCTCACCACCGGGTATTTACAATGAGCAGTTCTTC; CDR3: CASSPPGIYNEQFF
D: TRBD2; J: TRBJ2-2; size: -; V: TRBV11-2; DNA: TGTGCCAGCAGCTTAGGGACTAGCGGGAGGCACGGGGAGCTGTTTTTT; CDR3: CASSLGTSGRHGELFF
D: TRBD2; J: TRBJ2-1; size: -; V: TRBV5-1; DNA: TGCGCCAGCAGCCGCGGACTAGCGGTAAAGGAGCAGTTCTTC; CDR3: CASSRGLAVKEQFF
D: -; J: TRBJ1-1; size: -; V: TRBV2; DNA: TGTGCCAGCATCGACAGCAGGCTGAACACTGAAGCTTTCTTT; CDR3: CASIDSRLNTEAFF
D: TRBD1; J: TRBJ2-1; size: -; V: TRBV6-5; DNA: TGTGCCAGCAGTTACAACACAGGGGCCCATGAGCAGTTCTTC; CDR3: CASSYNTGAHEQFF
D: -; J: TRBJ2-2; size: -; V: TRBV5-1; DNA: TGCGCCAGCAGCCCTGGACACGTGAACACCGGGGAGCTGTTTTTT; CDR3: CASSPGHVNTGELFF
D: -; J: TRBJ1-2; size: -; V: TRBV7-8; DNA: TGTGCCAGCAGCTTATTGGCCCTATACCCTGGTAACTATGGCTACACCTTC; CDR3: CASSLLALYPGNYGYTF
D: -; J: TRBJ2-7; size: -; V: TRBV5-6; DNA: TGTGCCAGCAGCATACAGGAGATATACGGGAAAGAGCAGTACTTC; CDR3: CASSIQEIYGKEQYF
D: TRBD1; J: TRBJ2-2; size: -; V: TRBV6-6; DNA: TGTGCCAGCAGTTCTCGGACAGGGGAGACCGGGGAGCTGTTTTTT; CDR3: CASSSRTGETGELFF
D: -; J: TRBJ1-5; size: few; V: TRBV7-3; DNA: TGTGCCAGCACAAGGGCCACGGGGAATCAGCCCCAGCATTTT; CDR3: CASTRATGNQPQHF
D: TRBD2; J: TRBJ2-1; size: -; V: TRBV6-4; DNA: TGTGCCAGCAGCGAGAGAGGGTATAGCGGGAGGGCCTTTGAGCAGTTCTTC; CDR3: CASSERGYSGRAFEQFF
D: TRBD1; J: TRBJ1-2; size: -; V: TRBV29-1; DNA: TGCAGCGTTTGGACAGGGGGCGGATCTGATGGCTACACCTTC; CDR3: CSVWTGGGSDGYTF
D: -; J: TRBJ2-1; size: -; V: TRBV18; DNA: TGTGCCAGCTCAGCCCGAAGGGGCTCCTACAATGAGCAGTTCTTC; CDR3: CASSARRGSYNEQFF
D: -; J: TRBJ2-7; size: few; V: TRBV19; DNA: TGTGCCAGTAGTATAGACGGGAGTGGAGGCGAGCAGTACTTC; CDR3: CASSIDGSGGEQYF
D: -; J: TRBJ2-5; size: -; V: TRBV6-2/TRBV6-3; DNA: TGTGCCAGCAGTATTGGAGAGACCCAGTACTTC; CDR3: CASSIGETQYF
D: -; J: TRBJ1-4; size: -; V: TRBV19; DNA: TGTGCCAGTAGTCCACTGGGGGCCCCTAATGAAAAACTGTTTTTT; CDR3: CASSPLGAPNEKLFF
D: -; J: TRBJ1-6; size: -; V: TRBV5-1; DNA: TGCGCCAGCAGCTCCGGGACGGCTAATTCACCCCTCCACTTT; CDR3: CASSSGTANSPLHF
D: TRBD1; J: TRBJ1-2; size: -; V: TRBV7-9; DNA: TGTGCCAGCAGCCCGCAGACAGGGTATACCTTC; CDR3: CASSPQTGYTF
D: -; J: TRBJ2-5; size: -; V: TRBV28; DNA: TGTGCCAGTGGGGGAACCTTACGAGAGACCCAGTACTTC; CDR3: CASGGTLRETQYF
D: -; J: TRBJ1-5; size: -; V: TRBV7-2; DNA: TGTGCCAGCAGCTTCGGAGGAGATCAGCCCCAGCATTTT; CDR3: CASSFGGDQPQHF
D: -; J: TRBJ1-2; size: -; V: TRBV6-2/TRBV6-3; DNA: TGTGCCAGCAGTGGGACCTATGGCTACACCTTC; CDR3: CASSGTYGYTF
D: -; J: TRBJ2-1; size: -; V: TRBV7-8; DNA: TGTGCCAGCAGCTTACCCTCAGCCTTTTCCCAGTTCTTC; CDR3: CASSLPSAFSQFF
D: -; J: TRBJ1-4; size: -; V: TRBV18; DNA: TGTGCCAGCTCACCACAAATAGGGCAAGAAAAACTGTTTTTT; CDR3: CASSPQIGQEKLFF
D: -; J: TRBJ2-1; size: -; V: TRBV29-1; DNA: TGCAGCGTTGGACACCGACTCTCCTACAATGAGCAGTTCTTC; CDR3: CSVGHRLSYNEQFF
D: -; J: TRBJ1-2; size: -; V: TRBV4-2; DNA: TGTGCCAGCAGCCAAGAACAGGCCGCTAACTATGGCTACACCTTC; CDR3: CASSQEQAANYGYTF
D: -; J: TRBJ2-5; size: -; V: TRBV7-9; DNA: TGTGCCAGCAGCTTAGATGGGAAGGCACCGGAGACCCAGTACTTC; CDR3: CASSLDGKAPETQYF
D: TRBD2; J: TRBJ2-2; size: -; V: TRBV6-4; DNA: TGTGCCAGCAGTGACCCCCGGACTAGTCCCGGGGAGCTGTTTTTT; CDR3: CASSDPRTSPGELFF
D: -; J: TRBJ2-1; size: once; V: TRBV30; DNA: TGTGCCTGGAGTACCCTCAGGGGCTCTAGCTCCTACAATGAGCAGTTCTTC; CDR3: CAWSTLRGSSSYNEQFF